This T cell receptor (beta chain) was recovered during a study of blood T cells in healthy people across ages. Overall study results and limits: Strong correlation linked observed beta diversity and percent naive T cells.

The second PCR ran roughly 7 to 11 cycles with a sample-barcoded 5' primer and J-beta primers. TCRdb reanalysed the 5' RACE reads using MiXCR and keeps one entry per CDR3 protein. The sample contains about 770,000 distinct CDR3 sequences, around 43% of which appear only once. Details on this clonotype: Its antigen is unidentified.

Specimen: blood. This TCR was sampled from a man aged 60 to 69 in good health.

In nucleotides, the CDR3 is TGTGCCAGCTGTGGACAGGGCAGTGACGAGCAGTACTTC. This translates into CASCGQGSDEQYF. The genes are TRBV6-2 or TRBV6-3 and TRBJ2-7, with 8 nucleotides matching TRBD1. The CDR3 is made up of 13 amino acids. The V gene end was trimmed by 8 bases and the J gene end by 5 bases; junction bases not matched to a gene: 8. Germline loops: CDR1 MNHEY, CDR2 SVGEGT.